This TCR beta chain was profiled in a study of cytomegalovirus exposure and HLA in healthy donors. Whole-study findings and limits: Cytomegalovirus-associated TCR beta chains were listed, numbering more than 150. It was reported in a later analysis that an Asian-associated ancestry cluster showed fewer N-insertions than the roughly 670-donor mean. Later analysis showed most CMV-associated TCR beta chains appearing HLA-restricted. Presence/absence analyses took donor sequencing depth as roughly uniform.

Primers: 60 Vbeta forward and 13 Jbeta reverse. Measured with immunoSEQ multiplex PCR; TCRdb has only the in-frame clones, and not every one. Of under 250,000 clones in the sample, around 76% were seen once. This clone was detected only once. The target antigen is unknown. This receptor was identified in a man aged 18 to 30 in good health and CMV-seronegative. Sequencing input: PBMCs.

The CDR3 spells CASSHGGENQPQHF. CDR3 coding DNA: TGTGCCAGCAGTCACGGGGGGGAGAACCAGCCCCAGCATTTT. The chain uses TRBV28 and TRBJ1-5, with D possibly being TRBD1 (5 bases). This CDR3 region has 14 residues. CDR1 MDHEN and CDR2 SYDVKM come from the germline V gene. V lost 5 bases, J lost 7 bases, and 15 bases lay in between.